A single sample gave rise to the 5 T cell receptor beta chains below, sequenced in a study of graft-versus-host responses after intestinal transplantation. Profiled with immunoSEQ multiplex PCR; TCRdb holds only in-frame clones, not every one. The repertoire includes over 100,000 clones, just over 90% of them detected once, and about 0.2% sits in the top ten. The antigens of these receptors remain unknown. Material: unstimulated CD4+ T cells sorted from spleen or lymph node cells, obtained before transplant. These receptors all come from a human donor who was the organ donor for an intestinal transplant.

The chain carries TRBV19 and TRBJ2-7, with D possibly matching TRBD2 (6 bases). The CDR3 sequence is 8 residues long. The germline V gene has CDR1 LNHDA and CDR2 SQIVND (reference sequence). The CDR3 nucleotides read TGTGCCAGTAGCTTACGGGAGGTC. Its protein product is CASSLREV.

The chain recombines TRBV6-9 with TRBJ2-7; TRBD1 is a possible D gene (6 bases). Trimming left V 6 bases short and J 4 bases short, with 19 bases between. CDR1 and CDR2 from the germline V gene are MNHGY and SVAAGI. This CDR3 has 15 amino acids. DNA of the CDR3: TGTGCCAGCAGCGGACCCTCAGGGGAGAATTACGAGCAGTACTTC. Translating gives CASSGPSGENYEQYF.

The chain has TRBV29-1 and TRBJ1-2; TRBD1 aligns across 9 bases. This CDR3 contains 16 residues. V shed 2 bases and J 4 bases; nucleotides not matched to a gene: 11. CDR1 is SQVTM, CDR2 ANQGSEA, per germline. The CDR3 DNA reads TGCAGCGTTGAACTTATAGGGGGGACAGGGATCTATGGCTACACCTTC. Amino acids: CSVELIGGTGIYGYTF. Full variable domain (outside the CDR3, taken from reference TRBV29-1 and TRBJ1-2): SAVISQKPSRDICQRGTSLTIQCQVDSQVTMMFWYRQQPGQSLTLIATANQGSEATYESGFVIDKFPISRPNLTFSTLTVSNMSPEDSSIYLCSVELIGGTGIYGYTFGSGTRLTVV.

The gene calls are TRBV7-9 and TRBJ1-4; D gene ambiguous. Germline V gene sequence: CDR1 SEHNR, CDR2 FQNEAQ (reference sequence). V lost 2 bases, J lost 1 base, and 8 bases lay in between. The CDR3 spans 15 residues. CDR3 in amino acids: CASSLPYQTNEKLFF. In DNA, the CDR3 is TGTGCCAGCAGCTTACCCTACCAAACTAATGAAAAACTGTTTTTT.

CDR3 DNA: TGTGCCAGTAGATTATTCGCGGGTGAGCAGTTCTTC. Translating gives CASRLFAGEQFF. This chain uses TRBV19 with TRBJ2-1; D perhaps matches TRBD2 (5 bases). The germline CDR1 and CDR2 sequences are LNHDA and SQIVND (reference sequence). Trimming left V 6 bases short and J 9 bases short, with 12 bases between. CDR3 length: 12 amino acids.